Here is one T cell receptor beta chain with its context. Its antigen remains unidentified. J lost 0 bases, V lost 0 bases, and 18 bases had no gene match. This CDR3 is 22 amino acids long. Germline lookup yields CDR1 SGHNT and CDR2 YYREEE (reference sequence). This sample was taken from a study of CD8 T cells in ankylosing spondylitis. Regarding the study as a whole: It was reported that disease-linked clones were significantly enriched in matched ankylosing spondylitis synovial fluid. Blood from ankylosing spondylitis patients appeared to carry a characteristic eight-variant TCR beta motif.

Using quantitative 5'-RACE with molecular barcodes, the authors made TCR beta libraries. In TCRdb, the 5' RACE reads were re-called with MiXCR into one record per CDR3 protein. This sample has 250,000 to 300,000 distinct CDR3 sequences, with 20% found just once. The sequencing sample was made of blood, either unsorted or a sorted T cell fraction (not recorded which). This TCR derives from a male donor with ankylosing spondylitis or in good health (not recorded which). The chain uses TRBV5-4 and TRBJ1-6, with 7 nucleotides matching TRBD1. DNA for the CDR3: TGTGCCAGCAGCTTGGGGCCCACCGACAGGGACAATAGGCCCTCCTATAATTCACCCCTCCACTTT. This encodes CASSLGPTDRDNRPSYNSPLHF.